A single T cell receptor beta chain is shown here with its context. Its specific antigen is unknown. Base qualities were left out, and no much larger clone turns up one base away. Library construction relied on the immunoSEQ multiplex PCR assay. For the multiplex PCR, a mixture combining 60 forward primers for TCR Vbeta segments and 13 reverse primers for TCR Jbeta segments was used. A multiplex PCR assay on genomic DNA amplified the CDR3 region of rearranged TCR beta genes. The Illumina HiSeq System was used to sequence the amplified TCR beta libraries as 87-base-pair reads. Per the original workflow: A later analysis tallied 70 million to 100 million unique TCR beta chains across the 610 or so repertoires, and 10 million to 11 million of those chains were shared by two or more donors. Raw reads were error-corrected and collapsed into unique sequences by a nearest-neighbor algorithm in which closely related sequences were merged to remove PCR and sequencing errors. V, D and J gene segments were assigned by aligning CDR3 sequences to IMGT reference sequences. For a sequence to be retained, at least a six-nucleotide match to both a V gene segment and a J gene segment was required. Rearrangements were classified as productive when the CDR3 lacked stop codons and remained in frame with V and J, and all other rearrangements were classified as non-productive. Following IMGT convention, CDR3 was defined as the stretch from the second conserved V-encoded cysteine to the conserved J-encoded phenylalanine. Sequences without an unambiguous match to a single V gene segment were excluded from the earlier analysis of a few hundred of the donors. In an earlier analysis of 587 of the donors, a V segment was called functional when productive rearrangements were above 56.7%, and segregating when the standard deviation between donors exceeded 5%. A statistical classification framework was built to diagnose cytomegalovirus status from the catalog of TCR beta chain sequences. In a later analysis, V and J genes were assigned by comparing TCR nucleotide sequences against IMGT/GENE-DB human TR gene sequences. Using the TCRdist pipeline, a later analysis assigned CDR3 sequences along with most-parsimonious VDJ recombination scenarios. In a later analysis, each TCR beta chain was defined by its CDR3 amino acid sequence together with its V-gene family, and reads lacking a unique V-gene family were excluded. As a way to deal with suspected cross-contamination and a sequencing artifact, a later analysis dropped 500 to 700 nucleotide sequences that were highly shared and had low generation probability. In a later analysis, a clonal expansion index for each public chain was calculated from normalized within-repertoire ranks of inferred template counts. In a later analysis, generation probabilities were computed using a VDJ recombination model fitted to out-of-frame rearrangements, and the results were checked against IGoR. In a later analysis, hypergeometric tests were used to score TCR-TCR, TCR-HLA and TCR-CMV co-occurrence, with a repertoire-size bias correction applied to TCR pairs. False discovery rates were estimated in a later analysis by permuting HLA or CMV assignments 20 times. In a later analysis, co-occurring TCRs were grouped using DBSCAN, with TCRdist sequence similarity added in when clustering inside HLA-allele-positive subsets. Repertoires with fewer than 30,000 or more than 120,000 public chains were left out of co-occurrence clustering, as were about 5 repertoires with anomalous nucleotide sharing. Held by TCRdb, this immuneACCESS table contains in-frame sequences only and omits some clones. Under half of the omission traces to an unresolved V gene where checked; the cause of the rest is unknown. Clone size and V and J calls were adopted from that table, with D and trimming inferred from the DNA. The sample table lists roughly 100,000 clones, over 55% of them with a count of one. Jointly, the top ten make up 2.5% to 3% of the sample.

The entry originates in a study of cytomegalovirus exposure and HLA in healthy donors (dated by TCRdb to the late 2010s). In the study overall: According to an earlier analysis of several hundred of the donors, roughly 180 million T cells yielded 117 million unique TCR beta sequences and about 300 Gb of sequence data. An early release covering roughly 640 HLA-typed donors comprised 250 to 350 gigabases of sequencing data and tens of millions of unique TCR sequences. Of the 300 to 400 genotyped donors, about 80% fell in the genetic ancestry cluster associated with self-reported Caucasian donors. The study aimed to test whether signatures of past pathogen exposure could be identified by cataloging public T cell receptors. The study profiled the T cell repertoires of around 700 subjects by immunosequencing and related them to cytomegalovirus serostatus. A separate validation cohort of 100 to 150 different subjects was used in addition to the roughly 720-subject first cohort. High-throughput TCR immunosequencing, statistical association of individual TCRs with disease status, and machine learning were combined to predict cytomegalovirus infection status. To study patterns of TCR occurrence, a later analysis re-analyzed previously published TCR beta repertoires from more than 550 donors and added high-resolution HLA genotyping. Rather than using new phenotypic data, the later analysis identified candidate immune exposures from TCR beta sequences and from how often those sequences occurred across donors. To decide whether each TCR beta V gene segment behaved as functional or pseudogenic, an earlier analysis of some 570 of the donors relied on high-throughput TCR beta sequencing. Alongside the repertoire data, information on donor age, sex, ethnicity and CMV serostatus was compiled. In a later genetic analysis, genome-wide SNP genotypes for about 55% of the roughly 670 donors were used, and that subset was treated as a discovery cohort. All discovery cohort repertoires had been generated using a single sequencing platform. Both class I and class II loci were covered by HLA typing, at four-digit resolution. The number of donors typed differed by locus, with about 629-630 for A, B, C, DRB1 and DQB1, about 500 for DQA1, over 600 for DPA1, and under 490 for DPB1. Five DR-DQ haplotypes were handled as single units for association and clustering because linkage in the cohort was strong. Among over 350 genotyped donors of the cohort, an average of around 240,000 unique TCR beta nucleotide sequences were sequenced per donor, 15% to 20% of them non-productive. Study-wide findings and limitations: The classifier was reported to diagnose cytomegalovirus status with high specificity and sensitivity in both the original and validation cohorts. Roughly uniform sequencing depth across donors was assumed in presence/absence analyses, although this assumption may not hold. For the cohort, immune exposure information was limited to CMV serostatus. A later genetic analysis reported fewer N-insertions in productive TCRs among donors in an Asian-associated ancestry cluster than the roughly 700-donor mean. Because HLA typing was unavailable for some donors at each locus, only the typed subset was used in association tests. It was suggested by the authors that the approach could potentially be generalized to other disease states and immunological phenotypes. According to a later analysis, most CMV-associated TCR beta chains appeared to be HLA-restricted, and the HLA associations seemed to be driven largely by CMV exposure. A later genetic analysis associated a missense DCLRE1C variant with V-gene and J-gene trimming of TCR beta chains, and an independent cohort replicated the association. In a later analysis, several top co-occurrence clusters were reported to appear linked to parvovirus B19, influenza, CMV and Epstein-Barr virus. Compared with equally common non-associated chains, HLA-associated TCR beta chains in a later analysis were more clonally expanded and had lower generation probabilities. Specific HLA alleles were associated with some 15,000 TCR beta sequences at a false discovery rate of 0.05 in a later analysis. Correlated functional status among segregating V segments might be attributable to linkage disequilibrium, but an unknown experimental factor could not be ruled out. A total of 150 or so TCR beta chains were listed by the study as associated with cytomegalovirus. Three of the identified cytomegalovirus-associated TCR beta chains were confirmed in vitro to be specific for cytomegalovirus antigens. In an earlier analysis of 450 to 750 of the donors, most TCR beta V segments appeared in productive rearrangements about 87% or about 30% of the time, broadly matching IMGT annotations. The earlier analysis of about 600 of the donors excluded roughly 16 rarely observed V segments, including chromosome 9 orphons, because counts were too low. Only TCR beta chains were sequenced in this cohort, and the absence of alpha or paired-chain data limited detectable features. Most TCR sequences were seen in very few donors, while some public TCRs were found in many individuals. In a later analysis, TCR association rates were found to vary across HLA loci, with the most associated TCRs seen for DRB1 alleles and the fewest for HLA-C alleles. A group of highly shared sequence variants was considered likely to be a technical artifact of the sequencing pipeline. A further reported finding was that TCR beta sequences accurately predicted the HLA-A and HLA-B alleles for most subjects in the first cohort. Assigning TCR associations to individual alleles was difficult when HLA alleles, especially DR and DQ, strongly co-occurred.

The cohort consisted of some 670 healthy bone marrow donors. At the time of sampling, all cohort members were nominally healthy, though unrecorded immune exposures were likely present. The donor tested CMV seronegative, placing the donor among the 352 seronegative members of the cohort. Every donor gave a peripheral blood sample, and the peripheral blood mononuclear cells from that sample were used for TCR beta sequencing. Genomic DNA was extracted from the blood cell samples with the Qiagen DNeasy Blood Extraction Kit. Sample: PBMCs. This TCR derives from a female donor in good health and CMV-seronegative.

In nucleotides, the sequence is TGTGCCAGCAGTTATGGCACAGGCGGTTCCTACGAGCAGTACTTC. Its protein reads: CASSYGTGGSYEQYF. The chain uses TRBV6-5 and TRBJ2-7, with TRBD1 tentatively as D gene (5 bases match). CDR1 is given as MNHEY and CDR2 as SVGAGI, both from the germline V gene. There are 15 amino acids in the CDR3, from cysteine to phenylalanine inclusive. The kept DNA is CDR3 alone, 45 bases in frame from the first base. Relative to germline, V is 3 bases shorter and J is 1 base shorter, with 13 bases between their ends.